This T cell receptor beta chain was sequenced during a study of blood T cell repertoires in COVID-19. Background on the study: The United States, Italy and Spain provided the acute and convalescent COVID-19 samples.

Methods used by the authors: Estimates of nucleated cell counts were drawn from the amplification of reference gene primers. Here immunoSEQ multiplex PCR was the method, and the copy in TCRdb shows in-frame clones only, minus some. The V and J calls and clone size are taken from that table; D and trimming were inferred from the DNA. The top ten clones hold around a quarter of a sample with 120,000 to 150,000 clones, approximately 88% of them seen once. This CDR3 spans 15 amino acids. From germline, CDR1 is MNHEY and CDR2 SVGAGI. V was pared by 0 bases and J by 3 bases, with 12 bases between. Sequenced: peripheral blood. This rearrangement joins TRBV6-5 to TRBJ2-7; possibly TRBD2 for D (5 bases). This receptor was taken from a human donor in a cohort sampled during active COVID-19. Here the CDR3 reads CASSYSLGSNYEQYF. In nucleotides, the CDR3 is TGTGCCAGCAGTTACTCTCTGGGGAGCAACTACGAGCAGTACTTC.